This TCR beta chain was recorded in a study of T cells in Graves' hyperthyroidism and ophthalmopathy. The CDR3 length is 15 residues. V was shortened by 0 bases and J by 4 bases, with 11 bases between the two germline ends. Germline CDR1 reads SGHDT; CDR2 reads YYEEEE. This clonotype was seen repeatedly, ten times or more. The CDR3 regions of TCR beta were amplified from RNA transcripts. TCR CDR3 underwent first-round RT-PCR with the HTBI primer set. Using its own MiXCR run on the multiplex PCR reads, TCRdb lists one record per CDR3 protein. The sample lists roughly 380,000 distinct CDR3 sequences; approximately 13% were seen once.

The sequencing input was blood. The genes are TRBV5-6 and TRBJ1-5; unclear D gene. The clonotype comes from a man aged 25-45 years with Graves' hyperthyroidism that later progressed to Graves' ophthalmopathy. CDR3 sequence reads: CASSLGGFGNQPQHF. The DNA of the CDR3 is TGTGCCAGCAGCTTGGGTGGGTTCGGGAATCAGCCCCAGCATTTT.